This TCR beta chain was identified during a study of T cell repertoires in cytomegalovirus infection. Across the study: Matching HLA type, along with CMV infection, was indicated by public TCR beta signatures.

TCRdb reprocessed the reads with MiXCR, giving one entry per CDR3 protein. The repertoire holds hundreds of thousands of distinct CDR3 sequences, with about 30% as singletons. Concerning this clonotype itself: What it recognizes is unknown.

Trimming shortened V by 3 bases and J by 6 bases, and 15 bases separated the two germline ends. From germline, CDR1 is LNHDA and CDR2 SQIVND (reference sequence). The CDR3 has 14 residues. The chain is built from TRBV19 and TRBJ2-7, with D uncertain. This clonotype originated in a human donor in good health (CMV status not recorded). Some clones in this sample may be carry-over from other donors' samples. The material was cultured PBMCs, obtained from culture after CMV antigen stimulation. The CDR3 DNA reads TGTGCCAGTAGTATTTTAGGGCAGCCGACCGAGCAGTACTTC. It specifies CASSILGQPTEQYF.